The sequence of this T cell receptor (beta chain) was determined in a study of shared clonotypes between healthy human individuals. As for the study in general: Samples came from a couple of female and a few male donors aged 18 to 49.

General study points: Limited genetic and exposure-history diversity came from having few donors.

TCRdb's table, derived via immunoSEQ multiplex PCR, lists solely in-frame clones and lacks some. This sample yields about 2 million clones, of which approximately 94% are seen a single time; 0.9% to 1.3% belongs to the top ten. Terminally differentiated effector memory CD45RA+ cells were excluded by CCR7 positive selection of CD45RO-negative cells. The healthy adult donors were HIV-negative and reported no recent acute infections or vaccinations. As regards this clone: No antigen is known for it.

The clonotype originates from a man younger than 35 in good health. Sequencing used naive CD8+ T cells sorted from blood.

CDR3 DNA: TGCGCCAGCAGCCCCCGTAGTGTACCGGGGTCCTACAATGAGCAGTTCTTC. Residues: CASSPRSVPGSYNEQFF. The chain uses TRBV4-1 and TRBJ2-1, with D possibly TRBD2 on 5 matching bases. Trimming stripped 4 bases from V and 1 base from J, with 17 bases between. Germline CDR1 and CDR2: MGHRA and YSYEKL. The CDR3 consists of 17 residues.